The rows below give T cell receptor beta chains drawn from one sample of a study of Tregs in tolerant kidney transplant recipients. Clones were read by immunoSEQ multiplex PCR, and TCRdb kept only the in-frame ones, dropping some. The sample yields roughly 80,000 clones, less than 95% seen once. Sequences were derived from Tregs from blood, sampled before the transplant. The receptors derive from a human donor who received a combined kidney and bone marrow transplant. Both conserved end residues are part of each CDR3. Each record gives: D gene, J gene, V gene, clone size, CDR3 protein, CDR3 DNA. D genes are given only for firm matches. Rows may omit the clone size; those that give it use once, few, many or a size class.

. | TRBJ2-7 | TRBV5-8 | . | CASRPVRGALEQYF | TGTGCCAGCAGACCCGTCAGGGGAGCACTCGAGCAGTACTTC
TRBD1 | TRBJ1-1 | TRBV6-5 | . | CASSYSGQGGTEAFF | TGTGCCAGCAGTTACTCGGGACAGGGGGGCACTGAAGCTTTCTTT
TRBD2 | TRBJ2-1 | TRBV7-8 | . | CASSLVRAGTSGRNNEQFF | TGTGCCAGCAGCTTAGTCCGGGCTGGGACTAGCGGGAGGAACAATGAGCAGTTCTTC
TRBD2 | TRBJ2-1 | TRBV6-4 | . | CASRDLAGGGSEQFF | TGTGCCAGCAGAGACCTAGCGGGAGGGGGGTCTGAGCAGTTCTTC
TRBD1 | TRBJ1-1 | TRBV6-1 | . | CASRLTGIPEAFF | TGTGCCAGCAGGCTGACAGGGATCCCTGAAGCTTTCTTT
. | TRBJ1-1 | TRBV14 | . | CASSQEARDGGEAFF | TGTGCCAGCAGCCAAGAAGCCCGGGACGGCGGAGAAGCTTTCTTT
TRBD2 | TRBJ2-7 | TRBV6-7 | . | CASSPTSGRASCEQYF | TGTGCCAGCAGTCCGACCAGCGGGAGGGCCAGCTGCGAGCAGTACTTC
. | TRBJ2-1 | TRBV29-1 | . | CSVTPSEKGEQFF | TGCAGCGTTACTCCTTCGGAGAAGGGTGAGCAGTTCTTC
. | TRBJ1-5 | TRBV11-2 | . | CASSHGPAQPQHF | TGTGCCAGCAGCCATGGCCCGGCGCAGCCCCAGCATTTT
. | TRBJ1-2 | TRBV20-1 | . | CSAREDYGYTF | TGCAGTGCTAGAGAGGACTATGGCTACACCTTC
. | TRBJ1-1 | TRBV29-1 | . | CSVRVYTEAFF | TGCAGCGTTAGGGTGTACACTGAAGCTTTCTTT
. | TRBJ2-3 | TRBV5-6 | . | CASSSTYTDTQYF | TGTGCCAGCAGCTCGACCTACACAGATACGCAGTATTTT
TRBD1 | TRBJ1-4 | TRBV28 | . | CASSPPGQGFEKLFF | TGTGCCAGCAGTCCGCCGGGACAGGGATTTGAAAAACTGTTTTTT
TRBD1 | TRBJ1-5 | TRBV6-1 | . | CASPWDREQPQHF | TGTGCCAGCCCCTGGGACAGGGAACAGCCCCAGCATTTT
. | TRBJ2-2 | TRBV5-1 | . | CASSYGTGELFF | TGCGCCAGCAGCTACGGCACCGGGGAGCTGTTTTTT
. | TRBJ1-5 | TRBV19 | once | CASSYRDQPQHF | TGTGCCAGTAGTTACAGGGATCAGCCCCAGCATTTT
. | TRBJ1-1 | TRBV19 | . | CASSIDTGLNTEAFF | TGTGCCAGTAGTATTGACACGGGCTTAAACACTGAAGCTTTCTTT
TRBD1 | TRBJ2-1 | TRBV2 | . | CASSGGQRYNEQFF | TGTGCCAGCAGTGGGGGACAGCGTTACAATGAGCAGTTCTTC
TRBD1 | TRBJ2-7 | TRBV11-1 | . | CASSRTGGSYEQYF | TGTGCCAGCAGCCGGACAGGGGGGTCCTACGAGCAGTACTTC
. | TRBJ2-1 | TRBV27 | . | CASSYQVPGTLSYNEQFF | TGTGCCAGCAGCTACCAAGTCCCCGGCACCCTCTCCTACAATGAGCAGTTCTTC
. | TRBJ1-5 | TRBV4-3 | . | CASSQGQYQPQHF | TGCGCCAGCAGCCAAGGACAATATCAGCCCCAGCATTTT
. | TRBJ1-3 | TRBV5-1 | . | CASSPQQGAGNTIYF | TGCGCCAGCAGCCCACAACAGGGAGCTGGAAACACCATATATTTT
. | TRBJ2-7 | TRBV5-1 | . | CASSRMDAYEQYF | TGCGCCAGCAGCCGTATGGATGCCTACGAGCAGTACTTC
TRBD1 | TRBJ1-4 | TRBV9 | . | CASSPGTGGVKLFF | TGTGCCAGCAGCCCTGGGACAGGGGGCGTAAAACTGTTTTTT
TRBD1 | TRBJ1-5 | TRBV28 | . | CASRGQGASQPQHF | TGTGCCAGCAGGGGACAGGGGGCGAGTCAGCCCCAGCATTTT
. | TRBJ1-3 | TRBV30 | once | CAWSVRNTIYF | TGTGCCTGGAGTGTCAGAAACACCATATATTTT
TRBD1 | TRBJ2-6 | TRBV13 | . | CASSSDRDRASGANVLTF | TGTGCCAGCAGCTCCGACCGGGACAGGGCGTCAGGGGCCAACGTCCTGACTTTC
TRBD1 | TRBJ1-1 | TRBV30 | . | CAWSDRGTEAFF | TGTGCCTGGAGTGACAGGGGCACTGAAGCTTTCTTT